Listed here is a single T cell receptor (beta chain). Trimming stripped 1 base from V and 6 bases from J, with 4 bases between. CDR1 and CDR2 from the germline V gene are SQVTM and ANQGSEA. This CDR3 spans 10 amino acids. The data derive from a study of blood T cell repertoires in COVID-19. Overall study: Acute-phase and convalescent COVID-19 samples originated in the United States, Italy and Spain. The cDNA or gDNA used as material had been derived from T cells, B-cell-depleted T cells, or PBMCs.

In the original processing: Reference gene primer amplification gave estimated nucleated cell counts. TCRdb's table, derived via immunoSEQ multiplex PCR, lists solely in-frame clones and lacks some. V and J calls and clone size are as listed in that table; D and trimming were resolved from the DNA. Seen here are 4,000 or so clones, about 91% observed once, and the top ten hold approximately 7.1%. V and J are TRBV29-1 and TRBJ2-7, with no clear D. This sequence originates from a man aged 50 to 59 with active COVID-19. Sequenced input: peripheral blood. In DNA, the CDR3 is TGCAGCGTTGAAGTCGGCGAGCAGTACTTC. Translated: CSVEVGEQYF.